This TCR beta chain was observed in a study of T cell responses to AZD1222 COVID-19 vaccine. The CDR3 sequence is 14 residues long. Per germline, CDR1 LNHDA and CDR2 SQIVND (reference sequence). The V end lost 6 bases, the J end lost 4 bases, and 13 bases lay between the germline ends. Sequenced by immunoSEQ multiplex PCR; TCRdb stores in-frame clones only, minus some. The data show roughly 150,000 clones, under 95% seen once. Whole-study findings and limits: Unmutated variant regions are reportedly the target of nearly half of TCRs that are spike-specific. Females outnumbered males among donors, who were mostly white British; clonal diversity was possibly underestimated.

In regard to this clone: Its target is unknown.

The sample here was peripheral blood, taken on day 0 of AZD1222 vaccination. The chain carries TRBV19 and TRBJ1-5; no definite D call. The sequence derives from an adult in good health. The CDR3 region has the DNA TGTGCCAGTAGCAAGGGATCCGGGAATCAGCCCCAGCATTTT. Translating gives CASSKGSGNQPQHF.